The T cell receptor beta chain under discussion was sequenced for a study of shared T cell receptors in the human thymus. Data came from immunoSEQ multiplex PCR; TCRdb stores just in-frame clones and leaves some out. This sample yields 500,000 to 850,000 clones, of which around 87% are seen a single time; 0.0094% belongs to the top ten. The same specimen was also included in a second study, on human thymus T cells. This second study says: Thymic repertoires overlap heavily among unrelated individuals, related research has reported.

Input material: thymocytes. This clonotype originated in a boy in the first two years of life with a congenital heart defect.

CDR3 in DNA: TGCGCCAGCAGCCAAGAACCAGGGGGCTACGAGCAGTACTTC. Protein product: CASSQEPGGYEQYF. This chain links TRBV4-3 with TRBJ2-7; 7 nucleotides line up with TRBD1. J was trimmed by 3 bases and V by 0 bases; bases with no gene match: 2. There are 14 residues in the CDR3. Germline V gives CDR1 LGHNA, CDR2 YSLEER.